A single sample gave rise to the 11 T cell receptor beta chains below, sequenced in a study of T cell changes during pregnancy in multiple sclerosis. The protocol was immunoSEQ multiplex PCR, while the TCRdb copy is restricted to in-frame clones and leaves out a portion. The repertoire holds 40,000 to 55,000 clones, with approximately 92% as singletons. Sequencing used CD4+ T cells from peripheral blood mononuclear cells, obtained in the third trimester of pregnancy. These TCRs come from a female donor with multiple sclerosis, enrolled in a pregnancy study.

V and J are TRBV7-9 and TRBJ1-5; D might be TRBD1 (5 bases). The CDR3 runs to 14 residues. CDR1 and CDR2 from the germline V gene are SEHNR and FQNEAQ (reference sequence). Trimming pared 6 bases from V and 4 bases from J, leaving 13 bases between. CDR3 amino acids: CASRPKGPNQPQHF. CDR3 sequence (DNA): TGTGCCAGCAGACCGAAGGGGCCGAATCAGCCCCAGCATTTT. The full variable domain, with the rest looked up from reference TRBV7-9 and TRBJ1-5, is DTGVSQNPRHKITKRGQNVTFRCDPISEHNRLYWYRQTLGQGPEFLTYFQNEAQLEKSRLLSDRFSAERPKGSFSTLEIQRTEQGDSAMYLCASRPKGPNQPQHFGDGTRLSIL.

CDR3 nucleotide sequence: TGTGCCAGTAGATTGAGTACTGGAAACACCATATATTTT. This codes for CASRLSTGNTIYF. This chain joins TRBV19 and TRBJ1-3, with D unclear. Germline CDR1 and CDR2: LNHDA and SQIVND (reference sequence). V was clipped by 6 bases and J by 2 bases, with 8 bases between them. CDR3 length: 13 residues.

This clone has only one observation. V and J are TRBV25-1 and TRBJ2-7; D might be TRBD2 (5 bases). From germline, CDR1 is MGHDK and CDR2 SYGVNS. The CDR3 is 14 residues long. The V end was cut by 4 bases, the J end by 5 bases, with 15 bases between. The CDR3 nucleotides read TGTGCCAGCAGTGGTCTTTCGGGGAGACACGAGCAGTACTTC. Translating gives CASSGLSGRHEQYF.

The chain links TRBV7-2 to TRBJ2-1; TRBD1 aligns across 7 bases. Trimming removed 5 bases from V and 4 bases from J; junction bases left unmatched: 5. CDR1 is SGHTA, CDR2 FQGNSA, per germline. The CDR3 totals 14 residues. DNA of the CDR3: TGTGCCAGCAGCCAAGGACAGGTTTACAATGAGCAGTTCTTC. It is translated as CASSQGQVYNEQFF.

This chain joins TRBV10-2 and TRBJ1-2, with 10 bases matching TRBD1. The CDR3 contains 13 residues. The germline V gene has CDR1 WSHSY and CDR2 SAAADI. The J segment lost 7 bases and the V segment lost 6 bases, leaving 5 bases of the junction unmatched. The CDR3 reads CASSLGTGAGYTF. Here the CDR3 DNA reads TGCGCCAGCAGCCTAGGGACAGGGGCTGGCTACACCTTC.

This clone was seen only once. The V gene is TRBV6-1, the J gene TRBJ2-3, with D unclear. CDR1 is MNHNS and CDR2 is SASEGT in the germline V gene. The ends were cut back, 1 base at V and 5 bases at J, with 10 bases in the middle. The CDR3 covers 14 residues. The chain's CDR3 is CASSEGPIVDTQYF. The DNA for the CDR3 is TGTGCCAGCAGTGAAGGGCCCATCGTAGATACGCAGTATTTT.

The V gene is TRBV6-5, the J gene TRBJ1-2; TRBD1 aligns across 11 bases. The CDR3 is 16 amino acids. V was pared by 2 bases and J by 8 bases, with 10 bases of the junction left unmatched. CDR1 and CDR2 (germline): MNHEY, SVGAGI. In DNA, the CDR3 is TGTGCCAGCAGTTACAAAACCGGACAGGGGGCTCGAGGCTACACCTTC. Protein: CASSYKTGQGARGYTF.

The chain is built from TRBV7-6 and TRBJ2-2; 13 nucleotides align to TRBD2. Germline V gene sequence: CDR1 SGHVS, CDR2 FNYEAQ. V dropped 5 bases and J dropped 0; count of bases not matched to a gene: 3. The CDR3 spans 17 residues. As DNA, the CDR3 is TGTGCCAGCAGCGTGGGACTAGCGGGGACGAACACCGGGGAGCTGTTTTTT. It encodes CASSVGLAGTNTGELFF.

The chain couples TRBV2 to TRBJ2-2, with TRBD2 matching 13 bases. The CDR3 is made up of 17 amino acids. After removal of 2 bases from V and 5 bases from J, the junction contained 5 bases not matched to a gene. The germline V gene has CDR1 SNHLY and CDR2 FYNNEI. The DNA of the CDR3 is TGTGCCAGCAGTGAAAGACTAGCGGGGGGTAGGACCGGGGAGCTGTTTTTT. Residues: CASSERLAGGRTGELFF.

This rearrangement joins TRBV6-6 to TRBJ2-5; 7 positions match TRBD1. Germline V gives CDR1 MNHNY, CDR2 SVGAGI (reference sequence). With 4 bases clipped from V and 6 bases from J, the junction kept 8 bases outside the gene matches. The length of the CDR3 is 14 residues. Here the CDR3 reads CASSFDRVRKTQYF. CDR3 nucleotide sequence: TGTGCCAGCAGTTTTGACAGGGTGAGAAAGACCCAGTACTTC.

The gene calls are TRBV19 and TRBJ2-7; 7 positions match TRBD1. Germline V gives CDR1 LNHDA, CDR2 SQIVND (reference sequence). V gave up 3 bases and J gave up 0 bases; unmatched junction bases: 2. CDR3 length: 14 residues. CDR3 DNA sequence: TGTGCCAGTAGTATGGGACAGTTCTCCTACGAGCAGTACTTC. Protein product: CASSMGQFSYEQYF.